This TCR beta chain derives from a study of cytomegalovirus exposure and HLA in healthy donors. The germline V gene has CDR1 GTSNPN and CDR2 SVGIG (reference sequence). The CDR3 extends over 17 amino acids. V lost 5 bases to trimming and J lost 0 bases, with 20 bases between them. The donors were part of the 120-subject validation cohort, which stood apart from the approximately 630-subject first cohort. The assay was immunoSEQ multiplex PCR, and TCRdb's table has in-frame clones only and misses some. This sample has tens of thousands of clones, with just over 85% found just once. The V and J genes are TRBV30 and TRBJ1-5, with D tentatively TRBD1 (6 bases). Source material: PBMCs. The TCR sequence derives from a young woman in good health and CMV-seronegative. The CDR3 region has the DNA TGTGCCTGGTCTGGCATCCGGACGACAGGTAGCAATCAGCCCCAGCATTTT. It codes for CAWSGIRTTGSNQPQHF.